This is a list of T cell receptor beta chains from one sample in a study of cytomegalovirus exposure and HLA in healthy donors. This table comes from immunoSEQ multiplex PCR, and its TCRdb copy is limited to in-frame clones, with some not included. Here the sample spans approximately 290,000 clones, about four fifths being singletons. Input material: PBMCs. The receptors shown here come from a girl aged 2 to 9 in good health and CMV-seronegative. CDR3s include the opening cysteine and the closing phenylalanine or tryptophan. D genes are given only for firm matches. Only part of the rows carry a size: once, few, many, or a class if the clone is expanded.

TRBD2 TRBJ2-1 TRBV11-2 . TGTGCCAGCAGCTTGGGGGGGGAGGGGAAGTTCTTC CASSLGGEGKFF
TRBD1 TRBJ1-3 TRBV5-6 . TGTGCCAGCAGCCACTACCAGGGGGCAAGAGGAAACACCATATATTTT CASSHYQGARGNTIYF
TRBD2 TRBJ2-1 TRBV6-5 . TGTGCCAGCAGTTATGGACTAGCGGCTTACAATGAGCAGTTCTTC CASSYGLAAYNEQFF
TRBD1 TRBJ1-2 TRBV5-1 once TGCGCCAGCAGCTTGAGTAGGACAGGGGGCGCGGGAGAAGGCTACACCTTC CASSLSRTGGAGEGYTF
. TRBJ1-2 TRBV4-2 . TGTGCCAGCAGCCAAGATCCTAACGTGAACTATGGCTACACCTTC CASSQDPNVNYGYTF
TRBD1 TRBJ1-1 TRBV28 . TGTGCCAGCAGTTTCCCTCTTACAGGGGCGAACACTGAAGCTTTCTTT CASSFPLTGANTEAFF
TRBD1 TRBJ2-7 TRBV27 . TGTGCCAGACCGGGACAGAGAACCTACGAGCAGTACTTC CARPGQRTYEQYF
TRBD1 TRBJ1-2 TRBV10-3 . TGTGCTTCGAGCGCAGACAGGGTAGGCTATGGCTACACCTTC CASSADRVGYGYTF
TRBD2 TRBJ2-1 TRBV9 . TGTGCCAGCAGCGTAGCGGGGACTAGCGGGAGCAATGAGCAGTTCTTC CASSVAGTSGSNEQFF
TRBD2 TRBJ2-7 TRBV19 . TGTGCCAGTAGTATAACCCATGGGGGAGGGGAGCAGTACTTC CASSITHGGGEQYF
TRBD2 TRBJ2-1 TRBV7-9 . TGTGCCAGCAGCCCCGGGGGGGACAATGAGCAGTTCTTC CASSPGGDNEQFF
TRBD1 TRBJ2-3 TRBV19 . TGTGCCAGTAGTATAGGGACAGGGGTCACAGATACGCAGTATTTT CASSIGTGVTDTQYF
TRBD2 TRBJ2-3 TRBV5-1 few TGCGCCAGCAGCGGACTAGCGGGAGTTTTGACAGATACGCAGTATTTT CASSGLAGVLTDTQYF
TRBD1 TRBJ2-4 TRBV7-9 . TGTGCCAGCAGCTTGACAGGGGTAGCCAAAAACATTCAGTACTTC CASSLTGVAKNIQYF
. TRBJ2-1 TRBV6-7 . TGTGCCAGCACCAGACAGAGCTCCTACAATGAGCAGTTCTTC CASTRQSSYNEQFF
TRBD1 TRBJ2-7 TRBV29-1 . TGCAGCGTTGCTCGACAGGGGGGCCTCTACGAGCAGTACTTC CSVARQGGLYEQYF
TRBD1 TRBJ2-7 TRBV18 . TGTGCCAGCTCACGGACAGGGGAATCCTACGAGCAGTACTTC CASSRTGESYEQYF
TRBD2 TRBJ2-1 TRBV6-5 once TGTGCCAGCAGGTTTAGCGGGGGTGAGCAGTTCTTC CASRFSGGEQFF
TRBD1 TRBJ1-2 TRBV5-6 . TGTGCCAGCAGCTTGGCCACTAATTTTCCGGGACAGCGAGTCTATGGCTACACCTTC CASSLATNFPGQRVYGYTF
. TRBJ2-7 TRBV11-2 . TGTGCCAGCAGCCAGTACGAGCAGTACTTC CASSQYEQYF
TRBD1 TRBJ1-2 TRBV19 . TGTGCCAGTAATGACAGGGGGCGTGCTTATGGCTACACCTTC CASNDRGRAYGYTF
TRBD1 TRBJ1-2 TRBV25-1 . TGTGCCAGCAGTGACCGGGACAGGGGCCTAGGCGTTGGCTACACCTTC CASSDRDRGLGVGYTF
. TRBJ1-1 TRBV19 . TGTGCCAGTAGTATTGGAGTGGGCACTGAAGCTTTCTTT CASSIGVGTEAFF
TRBD1 TRBJ2-6 TRBV29-1 . TGCAGCGTTGGACAGGGGGCGTCCAGTGGGGCCAACGTCCTGACTTTC CSVGQGASSGANVLTF
TRBD2 TRBJ2-7 TRBV2 . TGTGCCAGCACTCGACTAGCGGGAGGAACGTACGAGCAGTACTTC CASTRLAGGTYEQYF
. TRBJ2-7 TRBV7-9 . TGTGCCAGCAGCTTACCAGGGGACTACGAGCAGTACTTC CASSLPGDYEQYF
. TRBJ2-5 TRBV5-4 . TGTGCCAGCAGCCCAGACCAAGAGACCCAGTACTTC CASSPDQETQYF
TRBD2 TRBJ2-3 TRBV5-6 . TGTGCCAGCAGCTTGGGACTAGCGACTTATACGCAGTATTTT CASSLGLATYTQYF
. TRBJ2-3 TRBV7-6 . TGTGCCAGCAGCTTAGCAGGTAGCGGAGATACGCAGTATTTT CASSLAGSGDTQYF
TRBD1 TRBJ1-1 TRBV20-1 once TGCAGTGCTGAACAGGGGTACGAAGCTTTCTTT CSAEQGYEAFF
. TRBJ2-1 TRBV7-9 . TGTGCCAGCAGCTCGAAGCCCTCGGTCCGGGAGAAGTGGGATGAGCAGTTCTTC CASSSKPSVREKWDEQFF
TRBD1 TRBJ1-6 TRBV2 . TGTGCCAGCAGGATGGGACAGGGCTTTTCACCCCTCCACTTT CASRMGQGFSPLHF
TRBD1 TRBJ2-1 TRBV4-1 once TGCGCCAGCAGCCAGGCCCGGGACAGGGATGAGCAGTTCTTC CASSQARDRDEQFF
. TRBJ1-1 TRBV2 . TGTGCCAGCGGGAGAATGGACCGAGGGGCTTTCTTT CASGRMDRGAFF
. TRBJ2-1 TRBV2 . TGTGCCAGCAGTGACAGCTACAATGAGCAGTTCTTC CASSDSYNEQFF
. TRBJ2-4 TRBV2 . TGTGCCAGCGGGCCATACTTAGCCAAAAACATTCAGTACTTC CASGPYLAKNIQYF
TRBD1 TRBJ2-7 TRBV23-1 . TGCGCCAGCAGTCCCCAACAGGGGGCGCGGGAGCAGTACTTC CASSPQQGAREQYF
. TRBJ2-1 TRBV28 . TGTGCCAGCAGTTTATTACAGCGGGTTCACAATGAGCAGTTCTTC CASSLLQRVHNEQFF
. TRBJ2-7 TRBV9 . TGTGCCAGCAGCGTAGGGGTTGAGCGAACGCAGTACTTC CASSVGVERTQYF
. TRBJ1-5 TRBV6-4 . TGTGCCAGCAGTGACCCCGAGGGCAATCAGCCCCAGCATTTT CASSDPEGNQPQHF
. TRBJ2-7 TRBV6-5 . TGTGCCAGCAGTTACTCGGAGGAAACCGCTGTCTACGAGCAGTACTTC CASSYSEETAVYEQYF
TRBD1 TRBJ2-3 TRBV28 once TGTGCCAGCAGTTCCGTCGGACAGGGGTGGTATTTT CASSSVGQGWYF
. TRBJ2-7 TRBV6-1 . TGTGCCAGCAGTCTCGACCCGGGGTCCTACGAGCAGTACTTC CASSLDPGSYEQYF
. TRBJ2-2 TRBV7-6 . TGTGCCAGCAGCCAAGACGGGTCAGCCGGGGAGCTGTTTTTT CASSQDGSAGELFF
. TRBJ1-1 TRBV27 . TGTGCCAGCAACCTAGGCGCAGGGATCACTGAAGCTTTCTTT CASNLGAGITEAFF
. TRBJ2-3 TRBV7-9 . TGTGCCAGCAGCGCACCAGACAGTCCGGGCACAGATACGCAGTATTTT CASSAPDSPGTDTQYF
TRBD2 TRBJ2-7 TRBV13 . TGTGCCAGCAGTTCGCGGTCGGGGGGTAGATACGAGCAGTACTTC CASSSRSGGRYEQYF
TRBD1 TRBJ1-1 TRBV16 once TGTGCCAGCAGCCCCGGGACAGGGGTGAACACTGAAGCTTTCTTT CASSPGTGVNTEAFF
. TRBJ2-5 TRBV15 . TGTGCCACCAGCAGCCCGGAGGACTACCAAGAGACCCAGTACTTC CATSSPEDYQETQYF
. TRBJ1-2 TRBV30 . TGTGCCTGGAGTGTAACGGGGGGCTATGGCTACACCTTC CAWSVTGGYGYTF
. TRBJ2-7 TRBV4-2 . TGTGCCAGCAGCCGCACACTCGGGAGCCGCAACGAGCAGTACTTC CASSRTLGSRNEQYF
. TRBJ2-1 TRBV27 . TGTGCCAGCACCGGTTTGTCGGGAGCCTCCTACAATGAGCAGTTCTTC CASTGLSGASYNEQFF
. TRBJ1-3 TRBV7-6 . TGTGCCAGCAGCAAACCCTTAGGGGCCATATATTTT CASSKPLGAIYF